This TCR beta chain was documented in a study of control samples from healthy donors and cancer patients. Sequenced by immunoSEQ multiplex PCR; TCRdb stores in-frame clones only, minus some. The sample records 400,000 to 500,000 clones, 90% being singletons. Trimming shortened V by 3 bases and J by 3 bases, and 8 bases separated the two germline ends. The CDR3 is 14 residues long. CDR1 is MNHNS and CDR2 is SASEGT in the germline V gene. This TCR was recovered from a man aged 40-49 years with head and neck cancer. Sequencing was done on a sample of PBMCs. The V call is TRBV6-1, the J call TRBJ1-4, with a tentative D call TRBD1 (6 bases). The DNA for the CDR3 is TGTGCCAGCAGTGAGAACAGGGCTAATGAAAAACTGTTTTTT. Residues: CASSENRANEKLFF.